The T cell receptor beta chain under discussion was sequenced for a study of T cells in tuberculosis. Regarding the study as a whole: Low-affinity CD1B-GMM tetramer-binding T cells may have been missed.

Chain pairing is unknown; alpha and beta were sequenced separately. Sequencing was performed with immunoSEQ multiplex PCR; in TCRdb, only in-frame clones are kept and a portion is missing. The profile shows roughly 92,000 clones, under 95% of them singletons. After thawing and overnight rest, PBMC were stained with GMM-loaded CD1B tetramer, viability dye and anti-CD3 for sorting. CD1B tetramers were loaded with Rhodococcus equi-derived C32 glucose monomycolate. Tetramer-negative cells, roughly 97,000 per donor, were also sorted. The CDR3 consists of 14 residues. V trimming: 4 bases; J trimming: 5 bases; junction bases outside the gene matches: 5. Looked up from germline, CDR1 is SEHNR and CDR2 is FQNEAQ (reference sequence).

This sequence was found in an adult woman with latent tuberculosis. The source material was CD1b-GMM tetramer-negative cells sorted from PBMCs. The chain couples TRBV7-9 to TRBJ2-3, with 8 bases aligning to TRBD2. CDR3: CASSSSGGKDTQYF. For the CDR3, the DNA is TGTGCCAGCAGCTCCAGCGGGGGAAAAGATACGCAGTATTTT.